One TCR beta chain is described in this entry. The data belong to a study of blood T cell repertoires in COVID-19. Across the whole study: The United States, Italy and Spain were the sources of the acute and convalescent COVID-19 samples. The analysed material was cDNA or gDNA that came from T cells, B-cell-depleted T cells, or PBMCs.

Participants spanned ages about 18 to 100 years and resided in 24 US areas. This table comes from immunoSEQ multiplex PCR, and its TCRdb copy is limited to in-frame clones, with some not included. Of some 320,000 clones in the sample, roughly nine tenths were seen once. CDR3 length: 15 amino acids. Trimming cost V 6 bases and J 7 bases; bases outside gene matches: 7. The germline gives CDR1 ENHRY, CDR2 SYGVKD. The gene calls are TRBV10-3 and TRBJ2-1; TRBD2 matches 12 bases. The sequence derives from a man aged 55-75 years who had recovered from COVID-19. Input material: PBMCs or T cells enriched from blood (not recorded which). The CDR3 spells CAISPTSGSINEQFF. Here the CDR3 DNA reads TGTGCCATCAGCCCGACTAGCGGGAGTATTAATGAGCAGTTCTTC.